Detailed here is one TCR beta chain. Its antigen is currently unknown. These data are taken from a study of T cell responses to AZD1222 COVID-19 vaccine. The V end was cut by 8 bases, the J end by 4 bases, with 9 bases between. This CDR3 has 12 amino acids. Sequencing was performed with immunoSEQ multiplex PCR; in TCRdb, only in-frame clones are kept and a portion is missing. The table records 150,000 to 200,000 clones, more than 80% of them present only once. Notes on the study in general: It was only after the peak T cell response that any repertoires were sampled. Close to half of all spike-specific TCRs reportedly target regions of the variants that are unmutated.

The chain links TRBV12-3 or TRBV12-4 to TRBJ1-5; tentatively, D is TRBD1 (5 bases). The source is an adult who received the MenACWY meningococcal vaccine as a control. Sequenced here: peripheral blood, sampled 28 days after the second dose of the MenACWY control vaccine. Here the CDR3 DNA reads TGTGCCAGCGGGGAGGGGAATCAGCCCCAGCATTTT. This gives the protein CASGEGNQPQHF.